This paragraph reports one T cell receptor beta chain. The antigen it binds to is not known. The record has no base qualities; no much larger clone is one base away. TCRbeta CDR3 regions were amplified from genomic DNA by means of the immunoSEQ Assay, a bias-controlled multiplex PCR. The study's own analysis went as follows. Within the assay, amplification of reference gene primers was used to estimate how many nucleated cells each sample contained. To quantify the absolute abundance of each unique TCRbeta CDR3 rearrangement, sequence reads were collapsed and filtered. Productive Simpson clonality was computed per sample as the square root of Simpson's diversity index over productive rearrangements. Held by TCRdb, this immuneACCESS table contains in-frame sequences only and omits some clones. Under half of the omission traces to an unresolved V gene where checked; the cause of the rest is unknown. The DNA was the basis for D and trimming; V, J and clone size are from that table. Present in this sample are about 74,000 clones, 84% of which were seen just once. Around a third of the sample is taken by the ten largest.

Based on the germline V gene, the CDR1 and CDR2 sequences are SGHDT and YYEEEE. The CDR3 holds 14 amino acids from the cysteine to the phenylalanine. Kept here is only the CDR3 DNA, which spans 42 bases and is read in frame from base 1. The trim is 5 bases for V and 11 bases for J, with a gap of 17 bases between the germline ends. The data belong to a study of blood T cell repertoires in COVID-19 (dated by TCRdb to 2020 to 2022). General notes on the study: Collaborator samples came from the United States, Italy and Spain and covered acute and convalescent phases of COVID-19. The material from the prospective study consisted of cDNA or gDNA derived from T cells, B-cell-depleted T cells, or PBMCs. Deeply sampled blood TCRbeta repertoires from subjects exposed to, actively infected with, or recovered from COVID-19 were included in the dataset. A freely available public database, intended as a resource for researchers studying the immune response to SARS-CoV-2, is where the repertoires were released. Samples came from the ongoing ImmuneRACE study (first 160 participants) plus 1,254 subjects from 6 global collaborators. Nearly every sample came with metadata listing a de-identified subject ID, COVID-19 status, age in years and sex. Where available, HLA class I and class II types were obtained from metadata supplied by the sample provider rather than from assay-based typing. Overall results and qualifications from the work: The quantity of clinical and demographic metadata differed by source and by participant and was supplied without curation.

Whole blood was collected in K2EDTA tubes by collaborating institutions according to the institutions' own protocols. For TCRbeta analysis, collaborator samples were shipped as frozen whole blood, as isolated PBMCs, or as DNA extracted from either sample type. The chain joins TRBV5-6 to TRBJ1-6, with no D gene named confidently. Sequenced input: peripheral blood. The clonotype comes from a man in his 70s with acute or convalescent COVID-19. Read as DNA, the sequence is TGTGCCAGCAGTTCCGGGATCACCTATCCACCCCTCCACTTT. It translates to CASSSGITYPPLHF.